This TCR beta chain was found in a study of chemoradiotherapy in HPV16-positive cancers. The V gene's germline CDR1 is SSHAT and CDR2 FNYEAQ (reference sequence). The CDR3 contains 13 residues. Assay: immunoSEQ multiplex PCR; the TCRdb copy retains only in-frame clones and omits some. The table lists 490 or so clones, around 77% of them singletons. Study conclusions and caveats: HPV-specific T cells were functionally defined from only a couple of HPV16-positive patients. Candidate HPV-specific clones and E7-related TCR motifs grew in tumor during treatment.

Over chemoradiotherapy, repertoires were sampled more than once. As regards this clone: The target antigen is unknown. At one end, the junction sequence differs from germline, possibly due to a read error.

The source is a human donor with HPV-associated anogenital cancer. The sequences come from tumor tissue, collected from a patient who underwent chemoradiotherapy. This chain links TRBV7-7 with TRBJ2-7; D is possibly TRBD1 (6 bases). The DNA of the CDR3 is TGTGCTAGCAGCCCCGGGACACGACGCGAGCAGTACTTC. Its translation: CASSPGTRREQYF.